This T cell receptor (beta chain) originates from a study of T cell changes during pregnancy in multiple sclerosis. CDR1 is SGHDN, CDR2 FVKESK, per germline. The CDR3 extends over 17 amino acids. V lost 3 bases to trimming and J lost 2 bases; unmatched junction nucleotides: 6. The repertoire was sequenced with immunoSEQ multiplex PCR; TCRdb's copy has only in-frame clones and lacks some. The table records some 80,000 clones, about 94% of them present only once. The sequenced sample was CD4+ T cells from peripheral blood mononuclear cells, obtained after pregnancy. This sequence originates from a female donor with multiple sclerosis, enrolled in a pregnancy study. This chain joins TRBV14 and TRBJ2-6, with 8 nucleotides matching TRBD2. CDR3 loop: CASSHQAGAPGANVLTF. For the CDR3, the DNA is TGTGCCAGCAGCCATCAAGCGGGAGCCCCTGGGGCCAACGTCCTGACTTTC.